The clone carrying this T cell receptor beta chain was counted only a few times. Its antigen is currently unknown. This sample stems from a study of CD8+ T cells in alopecia areata. Broader study findings: Lesional scalp, notably in alopecia totalis/universalis, had clonality above that of normal scalp.

Deletions cut 3 bases from V and 5 bases from J, with 25 bases between. The germline V gene has CDR1 LNHNV and CDR2 YYDKDF (reference sequence). The CDR3 consists of 19 residues. Investigators isolated RNA and reverse transcribed it into cDNA to act as the sequencing template. Generated by immunoSEQ multiplex PCR, the TCRdb table keeps only in-frame clones and is missing some. The sample lists hundreds of thousands of clones, 50% to 60% occurring once. The source is a human donor with alopecia areata. The rearrangement links TRBV15 to TRBJ2-2, with a weak D call TRBD1 (6 bases). The sample consisted of CD4+ T cells sorted from blood, taken at week 0. The DNA for the CDR3 is TGTGCCACCAGCAGCGGCCGTCCACTTCCGGGACATAGTACCGGGGAGCTGTTTTTT. Encoded protein: CATSSGRPLPGHSTGELFF.